The T cell receptor beta chain under discussion was sequenced for a study of cytomegalovirus exposure and HLA in healthy donors. The overall study: For the approximately 410 genotyped donors, roughly 80% fell within the Caucasian-associated ancestry cluster. Study-wide findings and caveats: The study designated 150 to 200 TCR beta chains cytomegalovirus-associated. Later, an analysis found that common viral pathogens appeared to be linked with several of the most significant clusters. Analysis was carried out at a later point, and it linked a missense DCLRE1C variant to TCR beta V- and J-gene trimming.

V lost 2 bases and J 2 bases, leaving 9 bases between the germline ends. This CDR3 is 14 amino acids long. The V gene's germline CDR1 is SGDLS and CDR2 YYNGEE. Points on this clone: The antigen is unknown.

PCR amplification relied on 60 Vbeta primers (plus 13 Jbeta primers). Using immunoSEQ multiplex PCR, the repertoire was profiled, and TCRdb retains in-frame clones only, with some absent. The sample records some 150,000 clones, less than 80% being singletons. The clonotype originates from a man under 40 in good health and CMV-seronegative. The chain links TRBV9 to TRBJ2-3; D call uncertain. Sample: PBMCs. In DNA, the CDR3 is TGTGCCAGCAGCGTGGAAGAGGTCACAGATACGCAGTATTTT. The encoded protein is CASSVEEVTDTQYF.